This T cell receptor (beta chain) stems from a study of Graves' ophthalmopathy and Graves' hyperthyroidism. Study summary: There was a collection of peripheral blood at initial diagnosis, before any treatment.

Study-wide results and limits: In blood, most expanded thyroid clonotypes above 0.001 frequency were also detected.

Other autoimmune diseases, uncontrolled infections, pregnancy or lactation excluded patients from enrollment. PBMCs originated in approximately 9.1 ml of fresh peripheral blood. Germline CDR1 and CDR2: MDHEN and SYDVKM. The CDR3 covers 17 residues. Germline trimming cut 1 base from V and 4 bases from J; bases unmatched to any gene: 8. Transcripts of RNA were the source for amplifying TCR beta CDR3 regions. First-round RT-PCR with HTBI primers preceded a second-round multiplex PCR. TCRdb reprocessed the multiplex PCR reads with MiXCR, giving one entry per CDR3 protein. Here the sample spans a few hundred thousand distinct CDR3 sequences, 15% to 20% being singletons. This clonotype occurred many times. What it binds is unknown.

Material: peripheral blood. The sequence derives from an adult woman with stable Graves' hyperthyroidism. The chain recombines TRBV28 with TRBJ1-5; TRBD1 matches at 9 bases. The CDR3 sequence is CASSLSDRGWDNQPQHF. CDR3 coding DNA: TGTGCCAGCAGTTTATCGGACAGGGGATGGGATAATCAGCCCCAGCATTTT.